The TCR beta chain under discussion was sequenced for a study of CD8 T cell repertoires and HIV-1 epitope variants. Study as a whole: T cells were stimulated with Twenty-five Gag and Nef peptides separately. Epitopes were three Gag families plus Nef HW9 and YT9. Autologous T cell-negative cells served as antigen-presenting cells in equal numbers.

Overall study findings and caveats: Nine or ten antigen-specific TCR beta clonotypes were found; over 5 seemed cross-reactive to variants.

Produced via immunoSEQ multiplex PCR; TCRdb's table is partial and in-frame only. Here the sample spans about 3,200 clones, roughly 69% being singletons. Of note for this clone: Its antigen is not identified.

The CDR3 length is 13 residues. CDR1 is MGHRA, CDR2 YSYEKL, per germline. Trimming took 1 base from V and 4 from J, leaving 7 bases between them. The clonotype was recovered from a male donor with HIV. Sequencing used cultured CD8+ T cells derived from PBMCs. The rearrangement joins TRBV4-1 to TRBJ1-1; a weak D match, TRBD1 (5 bases). CDR3 sequence (DNA): TGCGCCAGCAGCCAAGGTGGGGCCACTGAAGCTTTCTTT. The encoded protein is CASSQGGATEAFF.